This T cell receptor beta chain originates from a study of blood T cells in healthy people across ages. The germline V gene encodes CDR1 SGDLS and CDR2 YYNGEE. The V gene lost 4 bases and the J gene lost 6 bases, with 17 bases spanning the gap. This CDR3 contains 14 residues. Primers used in a second PCR of about 6 to 11 cycles were a sample-barcoded 5' primer and a J-beta primer mix. TCRdb reprocessed the 5' RACE reads with MiXCR, giving one entry per CDR3 protein. The sample has 550,000 to 650,000 distinct CDR3 sequences, about 27% seen once; the top ten hold about 3.3%. At least 6 million PBMCs were isolated per sample. The data were also submitted as part of a second study, on T cells of mothers and their children.

This TCR was sampled from a boy aged 2 to 9 in good health. The specimen sequenced was blood. This chain uses TRBV9 with TRBJ2-7; D perhaps matches TRBD1 (6 bases). The CDR3: CASSPAVQGSEQYF. The CDR3 nucleotides read TGTGCCAGCAGCCCAGCGGTACAGGGTAGCGAGCAGTACTTC.